This T cell receptor (beta chain) stems from a study of T cell responses to AZD1222 COVID-19 vaccine. TCRdb keeps only in-frame clones here, not all; method: immunoSEQ multiplex PCR. The sample holds around 140,000 clones; around 90% are singletons and the top ten take roughly 1.8%. Germline assignment: CDR1 MDHEN and CDR2 SYDVKM. The CDR3 sequence is 12 residues long. The V gene lost 3 bases and the J gene lost 6 bases, with 8 bases spanning the gap. Regarding this clone: Other DNA variants within this sample encode the same CDR3.

This TCR derives from an adult in good health. The chain links TRBV28 to TRBJ1-2; possible D gene TRBD1, 5 bases. The input for sequencing was peripheral blood, taken on day 0 of AZD1222 vaccination. The chain's CDR3 is CASSFGGDGYTF. Here the CDR3 DNA reads TGTGCCAGCAGTTTCGGAGGGGATGGCTACACCTTC.